This T cell receptor (beta chain) was retrieved from a study of T cells in women clearing cervical HPV infection. TCRdb keeps only in-frame clones here, not all; method: immunoSEQ multiplex PCR. The sample includes 30,000 to 35,000 clones. Sequenced: blood buffy coat. This receptor was obtained from a woman aged 18-69 years with a cervical HPV16 infection that either progressed to CIN3+ or cleared (not recorded which).

The chain's CDR3 is CASSLINDEQYF. The CDR3 DNA, read in part, is TGTGCCAGCAGCTTGATAAATGACGAG. The chain couples TRBV5-4 to TRBJ2-7, with D unresolved. The read falls 3 residues short of the CDR3 end, and the missing part is taken from the germline J gene. Germline V gene sequence: CDR1 SGHNT, CDR2 YYREEE (reference sequence). V lost 1 base, J lost 5 bases, and 7 bases lay in between. This CDR3 is 12 amino acids long.